This TCR beta chain was obtained from a study of T cell responses to AZD1222 COVID-19 vaccine. General study findings and limits: No day 14 peak samples; only post-peak repertoires were characterized. Only 5 to 7 AZD1222 recipients were seropositive at baseline. The donor cohort was predominantly white British with a female majority, and clonal diversity may have been underestimated.

The data were produced by immunoSEQ multiplex PCR, yet TCRdb's version contains in-frame clones alone and is incomplete. The repertoire holds 80,000 to 130,000 clones, with 85% to 90% as singletons. Notes on this clone: Antigen specificity is unknown.

CDR3 length equals 15 residues. Trimming left V 1 base short and J 7 bases short, with 16 bases between. Germline CDR1 is LGHNA and CDR2 is YSLEER. The sample consisted of peripheral blood, taken on day 0 of AZD1222 vaccination. This chain joins TRBV4-3 and TRBJ1-2; weak D call: TRBD1 (5 bases). The TCR sequence derives from an adult in good health. The CDR3 sequence is CASSQGLAGTGGYTF. CDR3 coding DNA: TGCGCCAGCAGCCAAGGACTCGCGGGGACCGGTGGCTACACCTTC.